These 4 T cell receptor beta chains came from one sample sequenced in a study of cytomegalovirus exposure and HLA in healthy donors. The protocol was immunoSEQ multiplex PCR, while the TCRdb copy is restricted to in-frame clones and leaves out a portion. The data hold about 130,000 clones, with roughly 89% observed a single time. Sequenced input: PBMCs. These TCRs come from a woman between 18 and 30 years old in good health and CMV-seronegative.

The rearrangement joins TRBV7-7 to TRBJ2-1, with a possible D match to TRBD2 (5 bases). Trimming shortened V by 5 bases and J by 8 bases, and 22 bases separated the two germline ends. The germline gives CDR1 SSHAT, CDR2 FNYEAQ (reference sequence). The CDR3 runs to 16 residues. CDR3 residues: CASSPLLAARVDEQFF. The CDR3 DNA sequence: TGTGCCAGCAGCCCACTCCTAGCCGCCCGAGTCGATGAGCAGTTCTTC.

The chain carries TRBV9 and TRBJ2-1; TRBD2 aligns across 8 bases. Germline trimming cut 1 base from V and 5 bases from J; bases unmatched to any gene: 5. The CDR3 totals 15 residues. Germline values: CDR1 SGDLS, CDR2 YYNGEE. CDR3: CASSVHERGNNEQFF. The CDR3 DNA sequence: TGTGCCAGCAGCGTACATGAGCGGGGGAACAATGAGCAGTTCTTC.

This clone has just one count. The chain recombines TRBV9 with TRBJ2-7, with D perhaps TRBD2 (5 bases). This CDR3 has 14 residues. The V gene lost 2 bases and the J gene lost 6 bases, with 15 bases spanning the gap. Germline CDR1 is SGDLS and CDR2 is YYNGEE. CDR3 coding DNA: TGTGCCAGCAGCGTGAGGACTCAAGGCGGCGAGCAGTACTTC. Protein: CASSVRTQGGEQYF. The full variable domain, completed using reference TRBV9 and TRBJ2-7, is DSGVTQTPKHLITATGQRVTLRCSPRSGDLSVYWYQQSLDQGLQFLIQYYNGEERAKGNILERFSAQQFPDLHSELNLSSLELGDSALYFCASSVRTQGGEQYFGPGTRLTVT.

The genes are TRBV5-1 and TRBJ1-1; D unclear. The CDR3 has 15 residues. The V gene's germline CDR1 is SGHRS and CDR2 YFSETQ. V was shortened by 0 bases and J by 8 bases, with 17 bases between the two germline ends. CDR3 amino acids: CASSLAAGMPSEAFF. The CDR3 DNA reads as TGCGCCAGCAGCTTGGCCGCCGGTATGCCTTCCGAAGCTTTCTTT.